One sample yielded the 16 T cell receptor beta chains listed below, sequenced in a study of T cell clonotyping in hematopoietic cell transplantation. Clones were read by immunoSEQ multiplex PCR, and TCRdb kept only the in-frame ones, dropping some. Of roughly 38,000 clones in the sample, over 80% are singletons; the top ten hold under 2.5%. The sample taken for sequencing was peripheral blood mononuclear cells. These receptors came from a middle-aged woman in good health. Some clones in this sample may be carry-over from other donors' samples.

This chain uses TRBV7-2 with TRBJ1-2, with 7 bases aligning to TRBD1. The CDR3 length is 13 residues. Trimming cost V 3 bases and J 2 bases; bases outside gene matches: 0. The germline CDR1 and CDR2 sequences are SGHTA and FQGNSA. The CDR3 coding sequence is TGTGCCAGCAGCTTGGGACAGAACTATGGCTACACCTTC. Its protein product is CASSLGQNYGYTF.

The chain carries TRBV9 and TRBJ1-2; 11 bases line up with TRBD1. This CDR3 is built from 15 residues. Trimming took 3 bases from V and 4 from J; bases not matched to a gene: 5. Per germline, CDR1 SGDLS and CDR2 YYNGEE. This CDR3 reads CASSEGQGESYGYTF. The CDR3 nucleotides read TGTGCCAGCAGCGAGGGACAGGGGGAGAGCTATGGCTACACCTTC.

The chain has TRBV6-5 and TRBJ1-5; D is perhaps TRBD1 (5 bases). V lost 2 bases to trimming and J lost 7 bases, with 12 bases between them. The CDR3 consists of 14 residues. CDR1 is MNHEY, CDR2 SVGAGI, per germline. In DNA form, the CDR3 reads TGTGCCAGCAGTTACGGAGTAGGGGCCCAGCCCCAGCATTTT. This codes for CASSYGVGAQPQHF.

This chain connects TRBV30 to TRBJ2-2; 9 bases fit TRBD1. Germline CDR1 reads GTSNPN; CDR2 reads SVGIG (reference sequence). The CDR3 covers 13 residues. With 4 bases clipped from V and 7 bases from J, the junction kept 4 bases outside the gene matches. The CDR3 DNA sequence: TGTGCCTGGAACAGGGGGCAAGACGGGGAGCTGTTTTTT. Translating gives CAWNRGQDGELFF.

This clone occurred a few times. The rearrangement uses TRBV4-1 and TRBJ2-2, with a possible D match to TRBD2 (5 bases). The CDR3 sequence is 14 residues long. CDR1 is MGHRA and CDR2 is YSYEKL in the germline V gene. V dropped 4 bases and J dropped 3 bases, with 9 bases sitting between them. The DNA of the CDR3 is TGCGCCAGCAGCCCGACGGGGTACACCGGGGAGCTGTTTTTT. Residues: CASSPTGYTGELFF.

This clone was seen a few times. J is TRBJ1-1 and V is TRBV5-1, with D hard to call. V shed 0 bases and J shed 0 bases, with 3 bases lying between them. Germline V gene lookup returns CDR1 SGHRS and CDR2 YFSETQ. This CDR3 region has 13 residues. Here the CDR3 DNA reads TGCGCCAGCAGCTTGGGCATGAACACTGAAGCTTTCTTT. The encoded protein is CASSLGMNTEAFF.

The V call is TRBV5-4, the J call TRBJ2-2; 9 nucleotides align to TRBD1. This CDR3 region has 15 residues. V trimming: 3 bases; J trimming: 5 bases; junction bases outside the gene matches: 5. CDR1 is SGHNT, CDR2 YYREEE, per germline (reference sequence). The CDR3 bases are TGTGCCAGCAGCTGGGGGACAGGGCGGACCGGGGAGCTGTTTTTT. It is translated as CASSWGTGRTGELFF.

The chain recombines TRBV27 with TRBJ1-5; TRBD1 is a possible D gene (5 bases). CDR3 length: 13 residues. V lost 6 bases and J lost 5, with 11 bases in between. Germline CDR1 and CDR2: MNHEY and SMNVEV (reference sequence). CDR3 loop: CASSLREDQPQHF. In DNA form, the CDR3 reads TGTGCCAGCAGCCTCAGGGAAGATCAGCCCCAGCATTTT.

The chain couples TRBV28 to TRBJ2-1; D ambiguous. Trimming left V 2 bases short and J 0 bases short, with 11 bases between. Germline values: CDR1 MDHEN, CDR2 SYDVKM. The CDR3 loop spans 16 amino acids. The CDR3 sequence: CASSLIGGASYNEQFF. Here the CDR3 DNA reads TGTGCCAGCAGTTTAATCGGCGGCGCCTCCTACAATGAGCAGTTCTTC. The variable domain in full, with the rest retrieved from reference TRBV28 and TRBJ2-1, is DVKVTQSSRYLVKRTGEKVFLECVQDMDHENMFWYRQDPGLGLRLIYFSYDVKMKEKGDIPEGYSVSREKKERFSLILESASTNQTSMYLCASSLIGGASYNEQFFGPGTRLTVL.

Only a few counts were recorded for this clone. The gene calls are TRBV29-1 and TRBJ1-5, with D unclear. There are 13 residues in the CDR3. Germline CDR1 SQVTM, CDR2 ANQGSEA. The ends were cut back, 6 bases at V and 2 bases at J, with 11 bases in the middle. Here the CDR3 reads CSVAFRGNQPQHF. CDR3 nucleotides: TGCAGCGTGGCCTTTCGGGGCAATCAGCCCCAGCATTTT.

The chain has TRBV10-3 and TRBJ2-3; 8 positions agree with TRBD2. V trimming: 10 bases; J trimming: 0 bases; junction bases outside the gene matches: 12. The CDR3 runs 16 residues. CDR1 ENHRY and CDR2 SYGVKD come from the germline V gene. In DNA, the CDR3 is TGTGCCACCGGCCTTAGCGGGATTACTAGCACAGATACGCAGTATTTT. Its protein is CATGLSGITSTDTQYF.

About this clone: Different DNA sequences within this sample yield the same CDR3. V gene TRBV5-1 combines with J gene TRBJ1-1; TRBD1 agrees at 7 bases. Looked up from germline, CDR1 is SGHRS and CDR2 is YFSETQ. Trimming removed 0 bases from V and 4 bases from J; junction bases left unmatched: 3. The CDR3 consists of 14 residues. CDR3 nucleotide sequence: TGCGCCAGCAGCTTGGGGCAGGGGGGCACTGAAGCTTTCTTT. Protein: CASSLGQGGTEAFF.

This chain uses TRBV11-2 with TRBJ2-7; unclear D gene. V dropped 5 bases and J dropped 0 bases, with 11 bases sitting between them. Germline values: CDR1 SGHAT, CDR2 FQNNGV. The CDR3 length is 14 residues. The CDR3 DNA follows: TGTGCCAGCAGCGAAGCACTCTCCTCCTACGAGCAGTACTTC. This sequence encodes CASSEALSSYEQYF.

The chain carries TRBV15 and TRBJ2-6; no reliable D call. Germline loops: CDR1 LNHNV, CDR2 YYDKDF (reference sequence). The CDR3 consists of 16 residues. Trimming took 5 bases from V and 0 from J, leaving 11 bases between them. CDR3 in amino acids: CATSPTVSSGANVLTF. The CDR3 coding sequence is TGTGCCACCAGCCCTACCGTTAGCTCTGGGGCCAACGTCCTGACTTTC.

This chain connects TRBV6-5 to TRBJ2-7, with unresolved D. From germline, CDR1 is MNHEY and CDR2 SVGAGI. Trimming removed 3 bases from V and 3 bases from J, with 12 bases in between. The CDR3 sequence is 14 residues long. This chain's CDR3 is CASSYSAVSYEQYF. CDR3 bases: TGTGCCAGCAGTTATTCGGCGGTTAGCTACGAGCAGTACTTC.

The gene calls are TRBV30 and TRBJ2-5; 7 nucleotides agree with TRBD1. The DNA matches TRBJ2-7 better at its end, which makes the J call doubtful. The CDR3 loop spans 12 amino acids. From germline, CDR1 is GTSNPN and CDR2 SVGIG (reference sequence). The CDR3 DNA is TGTGCCTGGAGTCTACAGGGGTACGAGCAGTACTTC. The encoded protein is CAWSLQGYEQYF.